The 24 T cell receptor beta chains reported below all come from one sample, sequenced in a study of lung T cells in sarcoidosis with Löfgren's syndrome. TCRdb re-called the reads through MiXCR, storing one row per CDR3 protein. The sample lists some 19,000 distinct CDR3 sequences; around a fifth were seen once. Source material: CD4+ T cells from bronchoalveolar lavage. These TCRs come from a human donor with sarcoidosis (Löfgren's syndrome or another form), or a control subject (not recorded which).

The chain employs TRBV29-1 and TRBJ1-3; D unresolved. The CDR3 runs 12 residues. The germline V gene encodes CDR1 SQVTM and CDR2 ANQGSEA. Trimming removed 7 bases from V and 10 bases from J, with 17 bases in between. CDR3 nucleotides: TGCAGCGCCGGGGATTCCCCAACAACCATATATTTT. Residues: CSAGDSPTTIYF.

This clonotype was seen at least ten times. V usage is TRBV24-1 and J usage is TRBJ2-3, with 15 bases identical to TRBD2. Trimming removed 6 bases from V and 0 bases from J; junction bases left unmatched: 3. The germline V gene has CDR1 KGHDR and CDR2 SFDVKD. The CDR3 sequence is 17 residues long. CDR3 in amino acids: CATSPGLAGGSTDTQYF. Written as DNA, the CDR3 is TGTGCCACCAGTCCGGGACTAGCGGGAGGTAGCACAGATACGCAGTATTTT.

This clonotype turned up a few times. J is TRBJ1-1 and V is TRBV29-1; no reliable D call. The CDR3 is made up of 13 amino acids. Germline V gives CDR1 SQVTM, CDR2 ANQGSEA. Trimming pared 4 bases from V and 0 bases from J, leaving 9 bases between. The CDR3 DNA reads TGCAGCGTTGTACAACAGTTGAACACTGAAGCTTTCTTT. Translating gives CSVVQQLNTEAFF.

This clonotype was found a few times. Because it lacks the conserved phenylalanine or tryptophan at the end, this CDR3 is likely a read error. V and J are TRBV19 and TRBJ2-2, with 9 bases that match TRBD2. The CDR3 spans 17 residues. Trimming took 4 bases from V and 4 from J; bases not matched to a gene: 10. Germline V gene sequence: CDR1 LNHDA, CDR2 SQIVND (reference sequence). This CDR3 reads CASSTGTSRFFTGELFS. Here the CDR3 DNA reads TGTGCCAGTAGTACCGGGACTAGCAGGTTCTTCACCGGGGAGCTGTTTTCT.

By proportion, this clonotype is medium-sized (0.01 to 0.1%). In nucleotides, the CDR3 is TGTGCCAGCAGTCCCTTGGGCAGCACAGATACGCAGTATTTT. It encodes CASSPLGSTDTQYF. The V call is TRBV7-2, the J call TRBJ2-3; no clear D gene. Germline CDR1 and CDR2: SGHTA and FQGNSA. The CDR3 totals 14 residues. The V end lost 6 bases, the J end lost 0 bases, and 10 bases lay between the germline ends.

With regard to this clonotype: Since a much larger clone is just one base distant, this may be a read error. This chain connects TRBV25-1 to TRBJ1-1, with no clear D. V was shortened by 6 bases and J by 1 base, with 6 bases between the two germline ends. The CDR3 covers 12 residues. Germline V CDR1 and CDR2: MGHDK, SYGVNS. This CDR3 reads CASSQTNTEAFF. DNA of the CDR3: TGTGCCAGCAGCCAGACGAACACTGAAGCTTTCTTT.

This clonotype was detected only a few times. The rearrangement joins TRBV11-3 to TRBJ2-2; TRBD1 aligns across 12 bases. The CDR3 is 17 residues long. The V and J ends lost 5 bases and 3 bases, in that order; junction bases with no gene match: 7. From germline, CDR1 is SGHNT and CDR2 YENEEA. The DNA of the CDR3 is TGTGCCAGCAGCCCGGGACAGGGGGCAACCCACACCGGGGAGCTGTTTTTT. It yields the protein CASSPGQGATHTGELFF.

This clonotype has a count of ten or more. V gene TRBV28 combines with J gene TRBJ2-3; D remains unclear. Trimming pared 2 bases from V and 1 base from J, leaving 10 bases between. This CDR3 has 15 residues. Per the germline V gene, CDR1 is MDHEN and CDR2 is SYDVKM. The CDR3 sequence: CASSLLGIGTDTQYF. In DNA form, the CDR3 reads TGTGCCAGCAGTTTACTAGGGATTGGCACAGATACGCAGTATTTT.

With respect to this clonotype: This may be a read error, as it is one base from a much larger clone. For the CDR3, the DNA is TGCAGTGCTATTACCGGGATAGCACGGATCAATTCACCCCTCCACTTT. This translates into CSAITGIARINSPLHF. The chain carries TRBV20-1 and TRBJ1-6, with D uncertain. V was trimmed by 4 bases and J by 7 bases, leaving 20 bases between them. The CDR3 loop spans 16 amino acids. CDR1 is DFQATT, CDR2 SNEGSKA, per germline (reference sequence).

Notes on this clonotype: This clone may be a read error of a much larger clone one base away. V usage is TRBV18 and J usage is TRBJ2-3, with D perhaps matching TRBD1 (5 bases). Per the germline V gene, CDR1 is KGHSH and CDR2 is LQKENI. The CDR3 runs 10 residues. The CDR3 bases are TGTGCCAGCGGGGCAGATACGCAGTGTTTT. Protein: CASGADTQCF.

This clonotype is medium-sized (0.01 to 0.1%). The chain joins TRBV20-1 to TRBJ2-3; D may be TRBD2 (5 bases). The V and J ends lost 5 bases and 3 bases respectively, with 24 bases between them. Germline lookup yields CDR1 DFQATT and CDR2 SNEGSKA (reference sequence). This CDR3 is built from 17 residues. CDR3 nucleotide sequence: TGCAGTGCTTTCCGGGATCTCAACTTGGGCCGAACAGATACGCAGTATTTT. Residues: CSAFRDLNLGRTDTQYF.

Of note for this clonotype: A much larger clone differs by one base, so this may be a read error. V usage is TRBV2 and J usage is TRBJ2-5, with D unclear. In germline, CDR1 is SNHLY, CDR2 FYNNEI. The length of the CDR3 is 11 residues. Trimming took 7 bases from V and 0 from J, leaving 3 bases between them. CDR3 nucleotides: TGTGCCAGCAAGTACCAAGAGACCCAGTACTTC. It codes for CASKYQETQYF.

This clonotype occurred many times. The rearrangement links TRBV4-3 to TRBJ2-4; D may match TRBD1 or TRBD2 (6 bases each). V gave up 1 base and J gave up 7 bases, with 11 bases separating them. The germline gives CDR1 LGHNA, CDR2 YSLEER. The CDR3 is made up of 14 amino acids. The CDR3 DNA reads as TGCGCCAGCAGCCAAGCGGGAGACAGGAACATTCAGTACTTC. Translated, it gives CASSQAGDRNIQYF.

A remark on this clonotype: One end of the junction varies from germline; a read error may be responsible. This chain uses TRBV29-1 with TRBJ2-3; D not resolved. The CDR3 is 12 amino acids. Germline assignment: CDR1 SQVTM and CDR2 ANQGSEA. CDR3 DNA sequence: TGCAGCGTTGGAATTAGCCGAGATACGCGGTATTTT. This codes for CSVGISRDTRYF.

This clonotype has just a few counts. This chain links TRBV28 with TRBJ1-5; D possibly corresponds to TRBD1 (5 bases). The V and J ends lost 6 bases and 2 bases respectively, with 17 bases between them. Germline loops: CDR1 MDHEN, CDR2 SYDVKM. This CDR3 is 16 amino acids long. The CDR3 region is CASSPGAPWGNQPQHF. The CDR3, as DNA: TGTGCCAGCAGCCCCGGGGCCCCTTGGGGCAATCAGCCCCAGCATTTT.

This clonotype was counted many times. The chain joins TRBV20-1 to TRBJ1-5; D is possibly TRBD1 (5 bases). The CDR3 is 17 residues long. The V end lost 0 bases, the J end lost 3 bases, and 18 bases lay between the germline ends. Per germline, CDR1 DFQATT and CDR2 SNEGSKA (reference sequence). The CDR3 loop reads CSARDVLRQGLNQPQHF. For the CDR3, the DNA is TGCAGTGCTAGAGATGTCTTAAGGCAGGGTCTCAATCAGCCCCAGCATTTT.

This clonotype is medium-sized in the sample. This sequence joins TRBV6-2 or TRBV6-3 and TRBJ2-1; D is ambiguous. The CDR3 runs 15 residues. Trimming left V 2 bases short and J 1 base short, with 9 bases between. Germline V gene data show CDR1 as MNHEY and CDR2 as SVGEGT. The CDR3 loop reads CASSYHVRSYNEQFF. The CDR3 DNA reads TGTGCCAGCAGTTACCACGTGAGGTCCTACAATGAGCAGTTCTTC.

The table lists this clonotype with many counts. The chain has TRBV7-3 and TRBJ2-1, with 9 bases matching TRBD2. The V gene end was trimmed by 1 base and the J gene end by 7 bases; junction bases not matched to a gene: 5. Per germline, CDR1 SGHTA and CDR2 FQGTGA. The CDR3 contains 15 residues. The CDR3 nucleotides are TGTGCCAGCAGCTTAATGGCGGGAGGGGGGAATGAGCAGTTCTTC. Its protein is CASSLMAGGGNEQFF.

The table lists this clonotype with many counts. CDR3 nucleotides: TGTGCCAGCAGCTTAGACGGGTATCAGCCCCAGCATTTT. Translated, it gives CASSLDGYQPQHF. V is TRBV7-2 and J is TRBJ1-5; D remains unclear. The CDR3 spans 13 residues. Trimming cost V 1 base and J 5 bases, with 6 bases left between them. Germline CDR1 and CDR2: SGHTA and FQGNSA.

This clonotype was detected ten times or more. The rearrangement uses TRBV18 and TRBJ1-1; 7 nucleotides match TRBD1. With V trimmed by 0 bases and J by 1 base, 8 bases remained unmatched. The germline V gene encodes CDR1 KGHSH and CDR2 LQKENI. This CDR3 comprises 17 residues. The CDR3 protein is CASSPPFVGTANTEAFF. In nucleotides, the CDR3 is TGTGCCAGCTCACCACCCTTCGTTGGGACAGCGAACACTGAAGCTTTCTTT.

By frequency in the sample, this clonotype is medium-sized (0.01 to 0.1%). This sequence joins TRBV28 and TRBJ2-1; 14 nucleotides agree with TRBD2. J lost 0 bases, V lost 8 bases, and 6 bases had no gene match. The germline V gene has CDR1 MDHEN and CDR2 SYDVKM. The CDR3 is 17 amino acids. The CDR3 coding sequence is TGTGCCAGCTGGACTAGCGGGAGGTTGAGCTCCTACAATGAGCAGTTCTTC. Its translation is CASWTSGRLSSYNEQFF.

This clonotype turned up a few times. This chain uses TRBV7-2 with TRBJ2-3; 10 bases fit TRBD2. CDR3 length: 15 residues. The V and J ends lost 5 bases and 6 bases, in that order; junction bases with no gene match: 8. The germline V gene has CDR1 SGHTA and CDR2 FQGNSA. The CDR3 loop reads CASSLSGRAYDTQYF. The CDR3 DNA reads as TGTGCCAGCAGCCTAAGCGGGAGGGCCTACGATACGCAGTATTTT.

There are many counts of this clonotype. The chain joins TRBV7-3 to TRBJ1-1; maybe TRBD1 (6 bases). CDR3 size: 14 residues. V was clipped by 1 base and J by 4 bases, with 10 bases between them. Germline values: CDR1 SGHTA, CDR2 FQGTGA. The DNA for the CDR3 is TGTGCCAGCAGCTTAAGGGGGCGCGGCACTGAAGCTTTCTTT. It yields the protein CASSLRGRGTEAFF.

By share, this clonotype ranks as medium-sized. V usage is TRBV28 and J usage is TRBJ2-1; D unresolved. V was shortened by 10 bases and J by 10 bases, with 17 bases between the two germline ends. The CDR3 covers 12 residues. Germline V lookup: CDR1 MDHEN, CDR2 SYDVKM. This CDR3 is CATRSRIEEQFF. CDR3 bases: TGTGCCACGAGGTCTAGGATAGAGGAGCAGTTCTTC. The variable domain in full, completed from reference TRBV28 and TRBJ2-1, reads DVKVTQSSRYLVKRTGEKVFLECVQDMDHENMFWYRQDPGLGLRLIYFSYDVKMKEKGDIPEGYSVSREKKERFSLILESASTNQTSMYLCATRSRIEEQFFGPGTRLTVL.